What follows are 18 T cell receptor beta chains derived from one specimen sequenced in a study of early T cells in non-severe SARS-CoV-2 infection. TCRdb re-called the 5' RACE reads through MiXCR, storing one row per CDR3 protein. The sample has some 29,000 distinct CDR3 sequences; about 5% are singletons. Material for sequencing was whole blood. All receptors derive from an adult who was a healthcare worker with PCR-confirmed SARS-CoV-2 infection or an uninfected control (not recorded which).

At least ten counts were recorded for this clonotype. This chain connects TRBV20-1 to TRBJ2-7, with 9 nucleotides matching TRBD1. Germline V gene sequence: CDR1 DFQATT, CDR2 SNEGSKA (reference sequence). The CDR3 has 13 amino acids. Germline trimming cut 0 bases from V and 8 bases from J; bases unmatched to any gene: 5. This chain's CDR3 is CSAREMGQGKQYF. The CDR3 nucleotides are TGCAGTGCTAGAGAAATGGGACAGGGCAAGCAGTACTTC.

This clonotype occurred a few times. The V and J genes are TRBV7-8 and TRBJ2-2; TRBD1 is a possible D gene (6 bases). Trimming pared 4 bases from V and 0 bases from J, leaving 9 bases between. The germline V gene encodes CDR1 SGHVS and CDR2 FQNEAQ. This CDR3 comprises 15 residues. The CDR3 region is CASSWGHTNTGELFF. Here the CDR3 DNA reads TGTGCCAGCAGCTGGGGACATACGAACACCGGGGAGCTGTTTTTT. Looking up the rest from reference TRBV7-8 and TRBJ2-2 gives the full variable domain: GAGVSQSPRYKVAKRGQDVALRCDPISGHVSLFWYQQALGQGPEFLTYFQNEAQLDKSGLPSDRFFAERPEGSVSTLKIQRTQQEDSAVYLCASSWGHTNTGELFFGEGSRLTVL.

This clonotype was observed at least ten times. The chain is built from TRBV5-1 and TRBJ1-1, with a weak D call TRBD1 (5 bases). Germline V gives CDR1 SGHRS, CDR2 YFSETQ. The CDR3 extends over 15 amino acids. V was cut by 5 bases and J by 1 base, with 15 bases left in between. CDR3 bases: TGCGCCAGCAGTCCGGGGCCGGGGGAGAACACTGAAGCTTTCTTT. It yields the protein CASSPGPGENTEAFF. The full variable domain, with the rest looked up from reference TRBV5-1 and TRBJ1-1, is KAGVTQTPRYLIKTRGQQVTLSCSPISGHRSVSWYQQTPGQGLQFLFEYFSETQRNKGNFPGRFSGRQFSNSRSEMNVSTLELGDSALYLCASSPGPGENTEAFFGQGTRLTVV.

Sample share makes this clonotype medium-sized. The V gene is TRBV5-4, the J gene TRBJ2-1; 14 bases fit TRBD2. With V trimmed by 3 bases and J by 6 bases, 17 bases remained unmatched. From germline, CDR1 is SGHNT and CDR2 YYREEE (reference sequence). CDR3 length: 20 residues. This CDR3 is CASSYSRPGLAGAVRNEQFF. CDR3 coding DNA: TGTGCCAGCAGCTATTCCAGGCCGGGACTAGCGGGGGCCGTTCGCAATGAGCAGTTCTTC.

This chain joins TRBV6-5 and TRBJ2-4; tentative D call: TRBD1 (5 bases). Per germline, CDR1 MNHEY and CDR2 SVGAGI. This CDR3 region has 17 residues. The V end lost 2 bases, the J end lost 5 bases, and 19 bases lay between the germline ends. The DNA for the CDR3 is TGTGCCAGCAGTTACCCACTGACAGCATGGGGTCAAAACATTCAGTACTTC. Protein sequence: CASSYPLTAWGQNIQYF.

In its sample, this clonotype was seen a few times. The CDR3 protein is CSAMGLVYNEQFF. As DNA, the CDR3 is TGCAGTGCTATGGGCCTTGTTTACAATGAGCAGTTCTTC. V is TRBV20-1 and J is TRBJ2-1, with D hard to call. Germline CDR1 DFQATT, CDR2 SNEGSKA (reference sequence). Trimming stripped 4 bases from V and 4 bases from J, with 11 bases between. The CDR3 is made up of 13 amino acids.

This clonotype was seen a handful of times. The genes are TRBV6-2 or TRBV6-3 and TRBJ1-6; unclear D gene. The CDR3 loop spans 12 amino acids. Trimming removed 6 bases at V and 10 bases at J, with 10 bases between. The germline gives CDR1 MNHEY, CDR2 SVGEGT. CDR3: CASSNGPSPLHF. CDR3 DNA sequence: TGTGCCAGCAGCAACGGGCCGTCACCCCTCCACTTT.

At least ten counts were recorded for this clonotype. The chain recombines TRBV7-6 with TRBJ2-2; D may be TRBD2 (5 bases). In germline, CDR1 is SGHVS, CDR2 FNYEAQ. V was cut by 7 bases and J by 1 base, with 16 bases left in between. The CDR3 is 16 residues long. The CDR3 sequence is CASKGAAGMNTGELFF. CDR3 nucleotides: TGTGCCAGCAAAGGAGCGGCAGGAATGAACACCGGGGAGCTGTTTTTT. Based on the CDR3 plus reference TRBV7-6 and TRBJ2-2, the full variable domain is GAGVSQSPRYKVTKRGQDVALRCDPISGHVSLYWYRQALGQGPEFLTYFNYEAQQDKSGLPNDRFSAERPEGSISTLTIQRTEQRDSAMYRCASKGAAGMNTGELFFGEGSRLTVL.

This clonotype turned up a few times. The chain employs TRBV6-2 or TRBV6-3 and TRBJ2-2; 11 bases are shared with TRBD2. This CDR3 is 14 amino acids long. Trimming took 6 bases from V and 9 from J; bases not matched to a gene: 6. Germline CDR1 reads MNHEY; CDR2 reads SVGEGT. The CDR3 here is CASSKLAGVRELFF. CDR3 DNA: TGTGCCAGCAGCAAACTAGCGGGAGTTAGGGAGCTGTTTTTT.

Many counts were recorded for this clonotype. V and J are TRBV29-1 and TRBJ1-2; D call uncertain. V lost 3 bases and J 5 bases, leaving 13 bases between the germline ends. CDR3 length equals 13 residues. Germline lookup yields CDR1 SQVTM and CDR2 ANQGSEA. This chain's CDR3 is CSVDQDRTYGYTF. The CDR3 DNA follows: TGCAGCGTTGACCAAGACCGTACTTATGGCTACACCTTC.

This clonotype was detected many times. The rearrangement links TRBV11-2 to TRBJ2-3; TRBD1 matches at 8 bases. Looked up from germline, CDR1 is SGHAT and CDR2 is FQNNGV. With 2 bases clipped from V and 5 bases from J, the junction kept 9 bases outside the gene matches. The CDR3 is made up of 16 amino acids. CDR3 sequence (DNA): TGTGCCAGCAGCTTAAACCAGGGGGCTTTGGGAGATACGCAGTATTTT. This translates into CASSLNQGALGDTQYF.

This clonotype was recorded at least ten times. The V gene is TRBV29-1, the J gene TRBJ1-1; no clear D gene. The ends were cut back, 5 bases at V and 6 bases at J, with 22 bases in the middle. Germline V gene data show CDR1 as SQVTM and CDR2 as ANQGSEA. The CDR3 runs to 15 residues. CDR3 DNA sequence: TGCAGCGTTCGGTGGGATTGGAAAACCAGCTCTGAAGCTTTCTTT. This translates into CSVRWDWKTSSEAFF.

This clonotype turned up a few times. The chain recombines TRBV20-1 with TRBJ2-3, with unresolved D. The germline V and J ends were trimmed by 4 bases and 4 bases, with 3 bases remaining between them. Germline V gene lookup returns CDR1 DFQATT and CDR2 SNEGSKA (reference sequence). The CDR3 is made up of 10 amino acids. CDR3 in amino acids: CSATADTQYF. The CDR3 region has the DNA TGCAGTGCTACGGCAGATACGCAGTATTTT.

This clonotype has at least ten counts. V and J are TRBV6-6 and TRBJ1-4, with D hard to call. CDR3 length: 14 amino acids. The germline CDR1 and CDR2 sequences are MNHNY and SVGAGI (reference sequence). V dropped 6 bases and J dropped 0 bases, with 8 bases sitting between them. CDR3 DNA sequence: TGTGCCAGCAGGGAAATGGCAACTAATGAAAAACTGTTTTTT. This sequence encodes CASREMATNEKLFF.

This clonotype was seen a few times. This chain links TRBV10-3 with TRBJ2-1, with D possibly being TRBD2 (5 bases). The ends were cut back, 5 bases at V and 0 bases at J, with 11 bases in the middle. The CDR3 runs to 15 residues. CDR1 ENHRY and CDR2 SYGVKD come from the germline V gene. CDR3 DNA: TGTGCCATCAGTACGGGGTCCCACTCCTACAATGAGCAGTTCTTC. Its translation: CAISTGSHSYNEQFF.

The chain recombines TRBV6-6 with TRBJ2-3; D might be TRBD1 (6 bases). The CDR3 has 15 residues. V was trimmed by 9 bases and J by 0 bases, leaving 16 bases between them. The germline CDR1 and CDR2 sequences are MNHNY and SVGAGI (reference sequence). CDR3 nucleotides: TGTGCCAGTTCTCCTCGTCAGGGGAGCACAGATACGCAGTATTTT. Its protein product is CASSPRQGSTDTQYF.

This clonotype has at least ten counts. The rearrangement links TRBV5-6 to TRBJ2-6; a weak D match, TRBD1 (6 bases). Trimming shortened V by 4 bases and J by 4 bases, and 15 bases separated the two germline ends. Germline V gene sequence: CDR1 SGHDT, CDR2 YYEEEE. This CDR3 is 16 amino acids long. CDR3 loop: CASSPTTGKGANVLTF. CDR3 bases: TGTGCCAGCAGCCCAACCACAGGGAAAGGGGCCAACGTCCTGACTTTC.

The sample holds many counts of this clonotype. The chain couples TRBV6-2 or TRBV6-3 to TRBJ2-5; TRBD1 matches 8 bases. The length of the CDR3 is 14 residues. CDR1 and CDR2 from the germline V gene are MNHEY and SVGEGT. The V gene end was trimmed by 6 bases and the J gene end by 3 bases; junction bases not matched to a gene: 6. The DNA of the CDR3 is TGTGCCAGCAGCCCGGACAGGGTTAAAGAGACCCAGTACTTC. It specifies CASSPDRVKETQYF.